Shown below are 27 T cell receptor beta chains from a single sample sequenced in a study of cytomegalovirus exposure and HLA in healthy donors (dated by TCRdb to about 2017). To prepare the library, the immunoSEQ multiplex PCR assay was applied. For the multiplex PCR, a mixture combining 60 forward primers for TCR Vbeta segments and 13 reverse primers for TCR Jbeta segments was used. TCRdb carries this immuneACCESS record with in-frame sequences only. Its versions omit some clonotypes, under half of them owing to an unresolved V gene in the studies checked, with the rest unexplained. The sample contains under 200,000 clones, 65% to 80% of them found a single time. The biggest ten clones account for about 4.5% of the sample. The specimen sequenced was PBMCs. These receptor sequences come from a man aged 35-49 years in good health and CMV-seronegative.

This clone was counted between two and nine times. The CDR3 bases are TGCGCCAGCAGCTTACAGCGGGGGGGCACAGATACGCAGTATTTT. This encodes CASSLQRGGTDTQYF. This chain uses TRBV5-1 with TRBJ2-3; TRBD2 agrees at 9 bases. The V gene's germline CDR1 is SGHRS and CDR2 YFSETQ. CDR3 length: 15 amino acids. V gave up 2 bases and J gave up 1 base; unmatched junction bases: 2.

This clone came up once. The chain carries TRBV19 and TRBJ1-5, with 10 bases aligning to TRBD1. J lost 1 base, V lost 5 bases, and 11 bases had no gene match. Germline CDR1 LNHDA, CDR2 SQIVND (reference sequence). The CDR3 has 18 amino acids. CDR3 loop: CASSVSYPGQGSNQPQHF. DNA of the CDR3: TGTGCCAGTAGTGTATCCTATCCGGGACAGGGGAGCAATCAGCCCCAGCATTTT. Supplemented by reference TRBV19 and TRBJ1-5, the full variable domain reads DGGITQSPKYLFRKEGQNVTLSCEQNLNHDAMYWYRQDPGQGLRLIYYSQIVNDFQKGDIAEGYSVSREKKESFPLTVTSAQKNPTAFYLCASSVSYPGQGSNQPQHFGDGTRLSIL.

The CDR3 nucleotides are TGTGCCAGCAGTGGCCCTAGGATTGGAGGTTCCTACGAGCAGTACTTC. It specifies CASSGPRIGGSYEQYF. The chain couples TRBV28 to TRBJ2-7; the D gene is possibly TRBD2 (5 bases). The CDR3 consists of 16 residues. Germline values: CDR1 MDHEN, CDR2 SYDVKM. With 5 bases removed from V and 1 base from J, the gap between germline ends came to 18 bases.

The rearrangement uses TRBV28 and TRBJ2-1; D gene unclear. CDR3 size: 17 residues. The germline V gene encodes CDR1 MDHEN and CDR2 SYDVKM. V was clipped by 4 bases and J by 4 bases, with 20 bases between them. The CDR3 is CASSSWAKSVPYNEQFF. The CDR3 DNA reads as TGTGCCAGCAGTTCCTGGGCCAAGAGTGTCCCTTACAATGAGCAGTTCTTC.

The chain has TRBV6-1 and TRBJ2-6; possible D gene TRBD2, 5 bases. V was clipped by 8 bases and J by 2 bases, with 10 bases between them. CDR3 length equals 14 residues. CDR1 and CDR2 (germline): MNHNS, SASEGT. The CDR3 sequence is CASAHGAGANVLTF. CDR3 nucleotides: TGTGCCAGCGCCCACGGGGCTGGGGCCAACGTCCTGACTTTC.

Here the CDR3 DNA reads TGTGCCAGCAGCCTTAGCGGGGGAGGGGGCAATGAGCAGTTCTTC. Translated, it gives CASSLSGGGGNEQFF. V and J are TRBV7-3 and TRBJ2-1; 9 nucleotides align to TRBD2. The CDR3 loop spans 15 amino acids. Germline V gene data show CDR1 as SGHTA and CDR2 as FQGTGA. The ends lost 5 bases at V and 6 bases at J; junction bases unmatched: 8.

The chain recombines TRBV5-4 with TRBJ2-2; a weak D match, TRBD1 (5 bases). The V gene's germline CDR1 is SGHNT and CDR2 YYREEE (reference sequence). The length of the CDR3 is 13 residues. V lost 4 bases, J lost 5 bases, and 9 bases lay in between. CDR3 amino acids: CASSAGQTGELFF. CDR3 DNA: TGTGCCAGCAGCGCAGGACAAACCGGGGAGCTGTTTTTT.

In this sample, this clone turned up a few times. CDR3: CASSWGQNYGYTF. As DNA, the CDR3 is TGTGCCAGCAGTTGGGGACAGAACTATGGCTACACCTTC. The chain joins TRBV28 to TRBJ1-2, with 7 bases identical to TRBD1. Germline V gene lookup returns CDR1 MDHEN and CDR2 SYDVKM. The CDR3 consists of 13 residues. Trimming cost V 4 bases and J 2 bases; bases outside gene matches: 1.

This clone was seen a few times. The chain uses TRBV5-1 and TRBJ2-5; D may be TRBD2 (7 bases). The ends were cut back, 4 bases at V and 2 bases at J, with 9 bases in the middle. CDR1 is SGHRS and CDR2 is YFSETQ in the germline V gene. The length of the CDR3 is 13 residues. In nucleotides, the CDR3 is TGCGCCAGCAGCCGGGGGGCTCAAGAGACCCAGTACTTC. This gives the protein CASSRGAQETQYF.

CDR3 sequence: CASSEDGTGAYGYTF. CDR3 DNA: TGTGCCAGCAGTGAAGACGGGACAGGGGCGTATGGCTACACCTTC. The chain recombines TRBV6-1 with TRBJ1-2; 10 positions agree with TRBD1. Trimming took 1 base from V and 5 from J; bases not matched to a gene: 4. The CDR3 has 15 amino acids. Germline V gene lookup returns CDR1 MNHNS and CDR2 SASEGT.

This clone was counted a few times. DNA for the CDR3: TGTGCCAGCAGTTCACCCGGTGACCCTAGCGGGGGAAAAGATACGCAGTATTTT. It is translated as CASSSPGDPSGGKDTQYF. This chain connects TRBV28 to TRBJ2-3; 10 positions agree with TRBD2. Germline V gene data show CDR1 as MDHEN and CDR2 as SYDVKM. This CDR3 has 18 amino acids. J gave up 5 bases and V 4 bases, and 15 bases lay outside the gene matches.

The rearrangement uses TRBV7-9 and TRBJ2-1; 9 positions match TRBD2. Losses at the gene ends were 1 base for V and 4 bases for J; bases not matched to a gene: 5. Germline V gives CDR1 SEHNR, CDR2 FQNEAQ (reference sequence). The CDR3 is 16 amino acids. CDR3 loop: CASSLEPAGGYNEQFF. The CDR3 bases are TGTGCCAGCAGCTTAGAGCCAGCGGGGGGTTACAATGAGCAGTTCTTC.

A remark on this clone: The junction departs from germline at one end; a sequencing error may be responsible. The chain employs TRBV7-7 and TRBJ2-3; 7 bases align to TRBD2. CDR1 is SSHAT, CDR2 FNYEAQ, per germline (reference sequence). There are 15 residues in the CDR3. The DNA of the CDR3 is TGTGCTAGCAGCTTAAGCCTAGCGGTAACAGATACGCAGTATTTT. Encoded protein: CASSLSLAVTDTQYF.

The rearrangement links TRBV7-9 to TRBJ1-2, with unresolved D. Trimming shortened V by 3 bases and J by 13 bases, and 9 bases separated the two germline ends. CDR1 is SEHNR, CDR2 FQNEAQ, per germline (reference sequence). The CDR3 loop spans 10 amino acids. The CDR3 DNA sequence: TGTGCCAGCAGCTTGAGGTCCCTCACCTTC. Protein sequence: CASSLRSLTF.

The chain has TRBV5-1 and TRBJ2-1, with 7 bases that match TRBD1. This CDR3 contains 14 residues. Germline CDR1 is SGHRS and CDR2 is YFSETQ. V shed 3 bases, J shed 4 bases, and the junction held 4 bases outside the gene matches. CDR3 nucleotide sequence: TGCGCCAGCAGCTCGGGACAGCTATACAATGAGCAGTTCTTC. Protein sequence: CASSSGQLYNEQFF.

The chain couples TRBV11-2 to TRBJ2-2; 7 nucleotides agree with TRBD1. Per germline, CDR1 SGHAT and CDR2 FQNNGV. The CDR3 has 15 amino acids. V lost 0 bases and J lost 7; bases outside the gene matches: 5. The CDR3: CASSLDPGTVGELFF. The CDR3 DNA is TGTGCCAGCAGCTTAGATCCCGGGACAGTCGGGGAGCTGTTTTTT.

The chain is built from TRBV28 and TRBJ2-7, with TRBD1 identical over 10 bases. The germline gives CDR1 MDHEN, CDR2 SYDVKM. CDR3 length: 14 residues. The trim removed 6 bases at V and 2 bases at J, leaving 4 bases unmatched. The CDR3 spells CASRLGTGAYEQYF. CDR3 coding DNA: TGTGCCAGCAGGCTCGGGACAGGGGCCTACGAGCAGTACTTC.

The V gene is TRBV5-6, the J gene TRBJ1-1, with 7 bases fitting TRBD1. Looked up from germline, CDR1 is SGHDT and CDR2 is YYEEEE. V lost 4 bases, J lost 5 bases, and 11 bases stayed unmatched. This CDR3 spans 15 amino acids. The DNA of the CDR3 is TGTGCCAGCAGCCGCCTAATCCAGGGGGATACTGAAGCTTTCTTT. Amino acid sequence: CASSRLIQGDTEAFF.

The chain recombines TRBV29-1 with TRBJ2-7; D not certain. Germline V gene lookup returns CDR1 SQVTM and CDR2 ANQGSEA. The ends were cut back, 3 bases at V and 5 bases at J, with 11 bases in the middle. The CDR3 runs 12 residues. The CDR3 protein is CSVDGSGDEQYF. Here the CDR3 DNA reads TGCAGCGTTGACGGGTCCGGCGACGAGCAGTACTTC.

CDR3 residues: CASSYSVTGPEQYF. CDR3 in DNA: TGTGCCAGCAGTTACTCCGTGACAGGACCAGAGCAGTACTTC. The chain uses TRBV6-5 and TRBJ2-7, with a tentative D call TRBD1 (6 bases). Germline CDR1 MNHEY, CDR2 SVGAGI. The ends were cut back, 0 bases at V and 7 bases at J, with 13 bases in the middle. The CDR3 runs to 14 residues.

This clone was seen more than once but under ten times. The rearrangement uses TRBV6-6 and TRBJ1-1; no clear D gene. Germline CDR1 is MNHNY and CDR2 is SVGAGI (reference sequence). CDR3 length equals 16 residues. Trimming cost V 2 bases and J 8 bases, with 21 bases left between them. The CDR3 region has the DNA TGTGCCAGCAGTTACAGCCGGCGGGGAAAGAGGTCCGAAGCTTTCTTT. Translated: CASSYSRRGKRSEAFF.

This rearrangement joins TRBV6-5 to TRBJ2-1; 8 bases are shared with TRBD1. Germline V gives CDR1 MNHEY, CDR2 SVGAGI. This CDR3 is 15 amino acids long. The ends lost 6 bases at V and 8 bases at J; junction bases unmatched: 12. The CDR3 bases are TGTGCCAGCAGCAACCCCGGGACAGGACTGGATGAGCAGTTCTTC. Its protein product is CASSNPGTGLDEQFF.

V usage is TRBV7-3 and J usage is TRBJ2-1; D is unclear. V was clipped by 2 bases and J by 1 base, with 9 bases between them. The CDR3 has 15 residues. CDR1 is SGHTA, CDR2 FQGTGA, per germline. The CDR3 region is CASSLDPASYNEQFF. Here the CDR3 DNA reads TGTGCCAGCAGCTTAGACCCAGCGTCCTACAATGAGCAGTTCTTC.

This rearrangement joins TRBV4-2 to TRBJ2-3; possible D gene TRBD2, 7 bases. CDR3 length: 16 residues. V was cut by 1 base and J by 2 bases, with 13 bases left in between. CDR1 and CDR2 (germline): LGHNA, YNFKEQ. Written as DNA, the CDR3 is TGTGCCAGCAGCCAAGTTGGGGGGGCCAACACAGATACGCAGTATTTT. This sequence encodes CASSQVGGANTDTQYF.

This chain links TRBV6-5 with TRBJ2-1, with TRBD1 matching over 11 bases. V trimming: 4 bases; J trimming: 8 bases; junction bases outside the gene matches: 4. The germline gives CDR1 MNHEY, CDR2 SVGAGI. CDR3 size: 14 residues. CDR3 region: CASSSGTGGYEQFF. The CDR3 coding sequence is TGTGCCAGCAGTTCCGGGACAGGGGGGTATGAGCAGTTCTTC.

This CDR3 is CASSPTRSGANVLTF. The CDR3 bases are TGTGCCAGCAGCCCCACTCGCTCTGGGGCCAACGTCCTGACTTTC. The genes are TRBV7-9 and TRBJ2-6, with D hard to call. V gave up 5 bases and J gave up 0 bases, with 8 bases separating them. Germline CDR1 reads SEHNR; CDR2 reads FQNEAQ (reference sequence). The CDR3 has 15 residues.

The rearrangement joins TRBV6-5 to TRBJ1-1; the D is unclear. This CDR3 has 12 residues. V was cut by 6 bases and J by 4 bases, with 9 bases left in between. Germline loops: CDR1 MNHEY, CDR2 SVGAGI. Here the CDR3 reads CASRSPSTEAFF. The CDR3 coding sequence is TGTGCCAGCAGGTCCCCTTCCACTGAAGCTTTCTTT.